This T cell receptor beta chain comes out of a study of T cells after yellow fever vaccination. Overall study context: Those fractions that held only low numbers of cells were prepared using the SMART-Seq v4 Ultra Low Input RNA kit. General study points: Among all clonotypes, a small share was observed in both CD4 and CD8 compartments.

The TCR cDNA carried a universal primer site and UMIs from 5'RACE template switching. TCRdb analysed the 5' RACE reads with MiXCR anew, one entry per CDR3 protein. The sample contains 300,000 to 400,000 distinct CDR3 sequences, around 13% of which appear only once. Trimming removed 4 bases at V and 10 bases at J, with 14 bases between. The CDR3 is 13 residues long. Germline V gene lookup returns CDR1 MNHEY and CDR2 SVGEGT. The sample holds a few counts of this clonotype. Antigen specificity is unknown. This clonotype was sampled from a young man who received the YFV17D yellow fever vaccine. The V call is TRBV6-2 or TRBV6-3, the J call TRBJ2-1; TRBD1 might be the D (6 bases). This sample comprised CD4+ T cells sorted from PBMCs, obtained 15 days after the yellow fever booster vaccination. CDR3 residues: CASSSRQGWEQFF. For the CDR3, the DNA is TGTGCCAGCAGTTCCCGTCAGGGGTGGGAGCAGTTCTTC.